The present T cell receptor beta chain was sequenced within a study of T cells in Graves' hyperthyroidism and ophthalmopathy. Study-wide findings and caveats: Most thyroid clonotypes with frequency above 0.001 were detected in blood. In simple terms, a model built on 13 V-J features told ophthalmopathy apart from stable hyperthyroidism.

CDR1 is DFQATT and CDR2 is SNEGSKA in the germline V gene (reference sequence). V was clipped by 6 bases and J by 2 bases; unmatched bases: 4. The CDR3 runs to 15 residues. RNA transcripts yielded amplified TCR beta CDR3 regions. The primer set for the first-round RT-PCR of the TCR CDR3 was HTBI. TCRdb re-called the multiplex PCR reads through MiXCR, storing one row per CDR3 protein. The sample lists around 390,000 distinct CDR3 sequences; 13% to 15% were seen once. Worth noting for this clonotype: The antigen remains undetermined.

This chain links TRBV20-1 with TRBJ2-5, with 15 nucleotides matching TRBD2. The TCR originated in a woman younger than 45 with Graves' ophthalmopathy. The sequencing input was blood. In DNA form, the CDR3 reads TGCAGTGCCGATGGACTAGCGGGGGGGCAAGAGACCCAGTACTTC. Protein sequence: CSADGLAGGQETQYF.